These T cell receptor beta chains were read from a single sample in a study of blood T cell repertoires in COVID-19. The protocol was immunoSEQ multiplex PCR, while the TCRdb copy is restricted to in-frame clones and leaves out a portion. The sample records under 150,000 clones, 80% being singletons. What was sequenced was peripheral blood. These receptors came from a woman aged 45 to 65 with acute or convalescent COVID-19. CDR3s include the opening cysteine and the closing phenylalanine or tryptophan. Each record gives: clone size, J gene, V gene, CDR3 protein. Clone size appears in some rows only: once, few, many, or a class for an expanded clone.

abundance: -; j_gene: TRBJ2-7; v_gene: TRBV7-9; CDR3aa: CASSSGTSGTYEQYF
abundance: -; j_gene: TRBJ2-1; v_gene: TRBV2; CDR3aa: CASSDGPTDEQFF
abundance: once; j_gene: TRBJ1-2; v_gene: TRBV7-9; CDR3aa: CASSFRGLGYTF
abundance: -; j_gene: TRBJ1-5; v_gene: TRBV19; CDR3aa: CASSIDRRELVNQPQHF
abundance: -; j_gene: TRBJ1-1; v_gene: TRBV6-5; CDR3aa: CASSYSAGNTEAFF
abundance: -; j_gene: TRBJ2-5; v_gene: TRBV20-1; CDR3aa: CSARTGETQYF
abundance: once; j_gene: TRBJ1-2; v_gene: TRBV19; CDR3aa: CASHTEGVPNYGYTF
abundance: -; j_gene: TRBJ2-5; v_gene: TRBV9; CDR3aa: CASSGGLSETQYF
abundance: -; j_gene: TRBJ2-6; v_gene: TRBV19; CDR3aa: CASRGSESGANVLTF
abundance: -; j_gene: TRBJ1-3; v_gene: TRBV19; CDR3aa: CASKTDRYSGNTIYF
abundance: -; j_gene: TRBJ2-7; v_gene: TRBV7-9; CDR3aa: CASSTGTPPGEQYF
abundance: -; j_gene: TRBJ1-6; v_gene: TRBV30; CDR3aa: CAWSVGSSYNSPLHF
abundance: -; j_gene: TRBJ1-1; v_gene: TRBV19; CDR3aa: CASSIVATGAFAFF
abundance: -; j_gene: TRBJ2-3; v_gene: TRBV7-6; CDR3aa: CASAQNTDTQYF
abundance: -; j_gene: TRBJ1-6; v_gene: TRBV2; CDR3aa: CASSRQNRDPVPLHF
abundance: many; j_gene: TRBJ1-6; v_gene: TRBV25-1; CDR3aa: CASSALNSPLHF
abundance: few; j_gene: TRBJ1-2; v_gene: TRBV7-9; CDR3aa: CASSLGQGRMHGYTF
abundance: once; j_gene: TRBJ2-5; v_gene: TRBV7-2; CDR3aa: CASSLELAGGRETQYF
abundance: -; j_gene: TRBJ1-2; v_gene: TRBV6-5; CDR3aa: CASSYSIQGTYGYTF
abundance: -; j_gene: TRBJ1-1; v_gene: TRBV7-6; CDR3aa: CASSLALAAFF
abundance: -; j_gene: TRBJ1-1; v_gene: TRBV18; CDR3aa: CASSPHKNTEAFF
abundance: few; j_gene: TRBJ1-3; v_gene: TRBV5-1; CDR3aa: CASSLMGQGGNTIYF
abundance: -; j_gene: TRBJ1-4; v_gene: TRBV5-1; CDR3aa: CASSLGDSNEKLFF
abundance: -; j_gene: TRBJ1-6; v_gene: TRBV7-2; CDR3aa: CASRGPGQNTVILHF
abundance: -; j_gene: TRBJ2-3; v_gene: TRBV5-6; CDR3aa: CASSGGLSNSDTQYF
abundance: -; j_gene: TRBJ2-2; v_gene: TRBV5-6; CDR3aa: CASSLTRAGELFF
abundance: -; j_gene: TRBJ2-1; v_gene: TRBV11-3; CDR3aa: CASSLVGDSYNEQFF
abundance: -; j_gene: TRBJ1-6; v_gene: TRBV3-1/TRBV3-2; CDR3aa: CASSQRGRGSPLHF
abundance: -; j_gene: TRBJ1-2; v_gene: TRBV7-8; CDR3aa: CASRPDRLGHGYTF